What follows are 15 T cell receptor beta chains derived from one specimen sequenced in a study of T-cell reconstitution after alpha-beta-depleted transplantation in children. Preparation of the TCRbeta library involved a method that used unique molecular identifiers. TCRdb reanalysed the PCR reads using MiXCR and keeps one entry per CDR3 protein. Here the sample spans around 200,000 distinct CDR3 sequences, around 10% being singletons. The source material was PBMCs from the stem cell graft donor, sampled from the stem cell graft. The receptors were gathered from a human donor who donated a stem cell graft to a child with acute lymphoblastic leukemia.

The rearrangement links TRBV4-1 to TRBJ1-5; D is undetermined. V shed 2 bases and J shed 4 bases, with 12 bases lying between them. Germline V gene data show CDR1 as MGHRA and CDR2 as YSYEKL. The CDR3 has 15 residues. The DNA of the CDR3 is TGCGCCAGCAGCCAACATGGCACGGCAAATCAGCCCCAGCATTTT. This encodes CASSQHGTANQPQHF.

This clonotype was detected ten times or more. The CDR3 sequence: CASSLSNEQFF. The CDR3 coding sequence is TGTGCCAGCAGCCTAAGCAATGAGCAGTTCTTC. The chain couples TRBV12-3 or TRBV12-4 to TRBJ2-1, with no clear D. V lost 6 bases, J lost 6 bases, and 6 bases lay in between. The CDR3 length is 11 residues.

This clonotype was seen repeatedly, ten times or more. For the CDR3, the DNA is TGTGCCAGCAGCCGGCTCACAGGCGAAGCTTTCTTT. Translating gives CASSRLTGEAFF. The V gene is TRBV7-9, the J gene TRBJ1-1; TRBD1 might be the D (5 bases). Trimming shortened V by 5 bases and J by 8 bases, and 12 bases separated the two germline ends. The CDR3 runs to 12 residues. The germline V gene has CDR1 SEHNR and CDR2 FQNEAQ (reference sequence).

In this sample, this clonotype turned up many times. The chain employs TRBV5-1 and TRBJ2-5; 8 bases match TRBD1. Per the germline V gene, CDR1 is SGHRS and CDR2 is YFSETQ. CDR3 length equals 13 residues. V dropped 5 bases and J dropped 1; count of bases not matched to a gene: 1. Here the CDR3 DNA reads TGCGCCAGCAGTACAGGGGGCCAAGAGACCCAGTACTTC. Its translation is CASSTGGQETQYF.

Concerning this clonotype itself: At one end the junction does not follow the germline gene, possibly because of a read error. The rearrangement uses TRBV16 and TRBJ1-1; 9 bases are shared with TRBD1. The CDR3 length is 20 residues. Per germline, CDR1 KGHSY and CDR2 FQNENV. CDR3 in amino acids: CASSPRRGTGRFLADTEAFF. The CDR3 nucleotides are TGCGCCAGCAGCCCACGACGCGGGACAGGGCGTTTTTTGGCGGACACTGAAGCTTTCTTT.

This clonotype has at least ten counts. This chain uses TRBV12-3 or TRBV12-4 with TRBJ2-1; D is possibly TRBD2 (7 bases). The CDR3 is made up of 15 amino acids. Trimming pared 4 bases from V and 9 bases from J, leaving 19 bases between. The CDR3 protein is CASSSRALGGLEQFF. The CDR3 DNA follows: TGTGCCAGCAGTTCTCGGGCCCTGGGGGGGCTTGAGCAGTTCTTC.

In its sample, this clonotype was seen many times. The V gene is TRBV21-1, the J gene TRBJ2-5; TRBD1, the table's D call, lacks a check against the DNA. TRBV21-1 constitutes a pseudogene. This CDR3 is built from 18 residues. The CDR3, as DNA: TGTGCCAGCAGCAGATACGGCTTGGGGACAGGGTTTCAAGAGACCCAGTACTTC. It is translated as CASSRYGLGTGFQETQYF.

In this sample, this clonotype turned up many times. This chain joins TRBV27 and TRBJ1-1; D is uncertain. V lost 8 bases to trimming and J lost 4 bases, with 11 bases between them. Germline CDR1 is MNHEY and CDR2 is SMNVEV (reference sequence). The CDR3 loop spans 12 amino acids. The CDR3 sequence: CASGPGFTEAFF. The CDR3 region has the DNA TGTGCCAGCGGCCCCGGCTTCACTGAAGCTTTCTTT.

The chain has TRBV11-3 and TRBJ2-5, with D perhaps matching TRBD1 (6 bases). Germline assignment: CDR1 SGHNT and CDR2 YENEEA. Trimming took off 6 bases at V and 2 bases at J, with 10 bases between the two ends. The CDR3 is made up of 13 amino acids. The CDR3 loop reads CASRDSVQETQYF. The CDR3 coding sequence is TGTGCCAGCAGGGACAGCGTACAAGAGACCCAGTACTTC.

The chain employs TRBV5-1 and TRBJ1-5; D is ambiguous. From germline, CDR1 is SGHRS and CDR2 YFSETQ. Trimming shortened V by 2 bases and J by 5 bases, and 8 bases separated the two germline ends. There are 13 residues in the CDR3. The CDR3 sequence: CASSFFVDQPQHF. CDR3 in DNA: TGCGCCAGCAGCTTTTTCGTCGATCAGCCCCAGCATTTT.

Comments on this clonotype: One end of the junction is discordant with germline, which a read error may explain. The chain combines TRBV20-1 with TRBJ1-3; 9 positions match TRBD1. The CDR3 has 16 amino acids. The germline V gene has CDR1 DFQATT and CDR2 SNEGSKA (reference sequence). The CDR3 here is CCAIGTGSNSGNTIYF. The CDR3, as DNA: TGCTGTGCTATAGGGACAGGGTCAAACTCTGGAAACACCATATATTTT.

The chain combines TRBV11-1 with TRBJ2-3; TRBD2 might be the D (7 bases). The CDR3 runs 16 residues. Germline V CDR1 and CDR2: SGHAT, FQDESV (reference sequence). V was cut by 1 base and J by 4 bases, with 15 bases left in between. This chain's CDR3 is CASSLDGGPIADTQYF. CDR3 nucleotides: TGTGCCAGCAGCTTAGACGGGGGGCCCATAGCAGATACGCAGTATTTT.

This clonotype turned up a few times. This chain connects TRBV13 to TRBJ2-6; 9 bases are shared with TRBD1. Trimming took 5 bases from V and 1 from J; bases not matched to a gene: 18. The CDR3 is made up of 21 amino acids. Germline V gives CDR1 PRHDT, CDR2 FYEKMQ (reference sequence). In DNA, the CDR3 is TGTGCCAGCAGCCCGCATCCTCCCGGGACAGGGATGTTTTCTGGGGCCAACGTCCTGACTTTC. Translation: CASSPHPPGTGMFSGANVLTF. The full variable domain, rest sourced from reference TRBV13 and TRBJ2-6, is AAGVIQSPRHLIKEKRETATLKCYPIPRHDTVYWYQQGPGQDPQFLISFYEKMQSDKGSIPDRFSAQQFSDYHSELNMSSLELGDSALYFCASSPHPPGTGMFSGANVLTFGAGSRLTVL.

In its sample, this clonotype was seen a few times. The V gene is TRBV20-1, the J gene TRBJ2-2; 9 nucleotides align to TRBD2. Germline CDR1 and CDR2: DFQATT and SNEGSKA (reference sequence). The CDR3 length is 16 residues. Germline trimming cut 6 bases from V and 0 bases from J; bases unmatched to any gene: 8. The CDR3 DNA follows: TGCAGTGCAGGGACTTTAGCGGGGGCGAACACCGGGGAGCTGTTTTTT. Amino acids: CSAGTLAGANTGELFF.

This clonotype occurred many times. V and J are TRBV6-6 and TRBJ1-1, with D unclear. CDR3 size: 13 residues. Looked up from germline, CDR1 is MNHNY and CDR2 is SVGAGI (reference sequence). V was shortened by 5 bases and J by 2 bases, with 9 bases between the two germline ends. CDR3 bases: TGTGCCAGCAGTACAGACCAAAACACTGAAGCTTTCTTT. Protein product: CASSTDQNTEAFF.